This passage covers 14 T cell receptor beta chains from one sample sequenced in a study of beta chain features in type 1 diabetes. General observations from the study: Among patients with Type 1 diabetes, TCRB CDR3s were moderately but significantly shorter in every one of the four CD4+ subsets.

The sequenced template was cDNA made from the entire isolated RNA. Profiling relied on immunoSEQ multiplex PCR, and the TCRdb table lists in-frame clones only, not all of them. The sample lists 150,000 to 200,000 clones; over 55% were seen once. No antigens are known for them. The sample taken for sequencing was naive CD4+ T cells from blood. The receptor set was obtained from a man between 25 and 39 years old with type 1 diabetes.

The chain combines TRBV30 with TRBJ1-5; 11 nucleotides line up with TRBD1. V trimming: 5 bases; J trimming: 5 bases; junction bases outside the gene matches: 2. CDR3 length equals 13 residues. From germline, CDR1 is GTSNPN and CDR2 SVGIG (reference sequence). CDR3 in DNA: TGTGCCTGGGGACAGGGGGCCCATCAGCCCCAGCATTTT. Its translation: CAWGQGAHQPQHF.

This clone was detected only once. The chain recombines TRBV5-1 with TRBJ1-6; D is unclear. The germline V gene has CDR1 SGHRS and CDR2 YFSETQ. The CDR3 has 13 amino acids. The germline V and J ends were trimmed by 5 bases and 8 bases, with 11 bases remaining between them. The DNA for the CDR3 is TGCGCCAGCAGGTCGGCGGACGATTCACCCCTCCACTTT. Its protein is CASRSADDSPLHF. The full variable domain, completed using reference TRBV5-1 and TRBJ1-6, is KAGVTQTPRYLIKTRGQQVTLSCSPISGHRSVSWYQQTPGQGLQFLFEYFSETQRNKGNFPGRFSGRQFSNSRSEMNVSTLELGDSALYLCASRSADDSPLHFGNGTRLTVT.

This clone was detected a few times. The chain recombines TRBV6-5 with TRBJ2-5; no definite D call. Trimming took 0 bases from V and 5 from J, leaving 10 bases between them. This CDR3 contains 14 residues. Germline lookup yields CDR1 MNHEY and CDR2 SVGAGI. The CDR3 region is CASSYSPRSETQYF. CDR3 in DNA: TGTGCCAGCAGTTACTCGCCACGGTCGGAGACCCAGTACTTC.

The chain couples TRBV5-1 to TRBJ2-3; the D gene could be TRBD1 or TRBD2 (5 bases each). The germline V gene encodes CDR1 SGHRS and CDR2 YFSETQ. V lost 1 base, J lost 4 bases, and 16 bases lay in between. This CDR3 has 16 amino acids. DNA for the CDR3: TGCGCCAGCAGCTTGAGATCAGAGGGGCCAGCAGATACGCAGTATTTT. It codes for CASSLRSEGPADTQYF.

The V call is TRBV6-5, the J call TRBJ1-1; 7 bases are shared with TRBD1. Germline V gene data show CDR1 as MNHEY and CDR2 as SVGAGI. Germline trimming cut 6 bases from V and 7 bases from J; bases unmatched to any gene: 8. The CDR3 is 13 amino acids. CDR3 nucleotides: TGTGCCAGCAGAACCGGGACAGAACTTGAAGCTTTCTTT. As protein: CASRTGTELEAFF.

CDR3 amino acids: CAWGPRAGANYGYTF. The CDR3 DNA follows: TGTGCCTGGGGCCCCCGGGCAGGAGCCAACTATGGCTACACCTTC. This rearrangement joins TRBV30 to TRBJ1-2, with D unclear. CDR1 and CDR2 (germline): GTSNPN, SVGIG (reference sequence). CDR3 length: 15 amino acids. The V end lost 5 bases, the J end lost 2 bases, and 18 bases lay between the germline ends.

The chain employs TRBV29-1 and TRBJ2-7, with a tentative D call TRBD2 (6 bases). CDR1 and CDR2 from the germline V gene are SQVTM and ANQGSEA. The length of the CDR3 is 11 residues. Trimming took off 7 bases at V and 4 bases at J, with 11 bases between the two ends. Written as DNA, the CDR3 is TGCAGCGGGGGACTTGCGTACGAGCAGTACTTC. Protein product: CSGGLAYEQYF.

The rearrangement joins TRBV30 to TRBJ2-4, with D unclear. Per the germline V gene, CDR1 is GTSNPN and CDR2 is SVGIG (reference sequence). The length of the CDR3 is 14 residues. V was shortened by 2 bases and J by 2 bases, with 10 bases between the two germline ends. CDR3 sequence reads: CAWSFWATKNIQYF. For the CDR3, the DNA is TGTGCCTGGAGTTTTTGGGCAACCAAAAACATTCAGTACTTC.

This clone was seen more than once but under ten times. The chain is built from TRBV30 and TRBJ2-7; D may be TRBD1 (6 bases). The V gene's germline CDR1 is GTSNPN and CDR2 SVGIG (reference sequence). Trimming cost V 3 bases and J 3 bases, with 18 bases left between them. The CDR3 has 15 amino acids. CDR3 sequence (DNA): TGTGCCTGGAGCTCCCCAGGGGATCAAAGCTACGAGCAGTACTTC. This codes for CAWSSPGDQSYEQYF.

The chain has TRBV7-9 and TRBJ1-2; D not certain. There are 15 residues in the CDR3. Trimming took 1 base from V and 1 from J, leaving 10 bases between them. Germline values: CDR1 SEHNR, CDR2 FQNEAQ (reference sequence). Here the CDR3 reads CASSLGSTFNYGYTF. CDR3 nucleotide sequence: TGTGCCAGCAGCTTAGGTTCAACCTTTAACTATGGCTACACCTTC. The variable domain in full, completed from reference TRBV7-9 and TRBJ1-2, reads DTGVSQNPRHKITKRGQNVTFRCDPISEHNRLYWYRQTLGQGPEFLTYFQNEAQLEKSRLLSDRFSAERPKGSFSTLEIQRTEQGDSAMYLCASSLGSTFNYGYTFGSGTRLTVV.

The V call is TRBV27, the J call TRBJ2-1, with D perhaps matching TRBD2 (6 bases). This CDR3 region has 14 residues. Germline loops: CDR1 MNHEY, CDR2 SMNVEV (reference sequence). Trimming left V 5 bases short and J 9 bases short, with 17 bases between. The CDR3 is CASSHLVGSFEQFF. The DNA for the CDR3 is TGTGCCAGCAGTCACTTGGTCGGGAGCTTTGAGCAGTTCTTC.

This clone appeared a single time. The chain links TRBV12-5 to TRBJ2-1; tentatively, D is TRBD1 (5 bases). This CDR3 is 13 amino acids long. Looked up from germline, CDR1 is LGHNT and CDR2 is FRNRAP. Trimming left V 1 base short and J 9 bases short, with 10 bases between. The CDR3 DNA reads as TGTGCTAGTGGTTTGGACAGGAGTACTGAGCAGTTCTTC. As protein: CASGLDRSTEQFF. The complete variable domain, with remaining parts taken from reference TRBV12-5 and TRBJ2-1, reads DARVTQTPRHKVTEMGQEVTMRCQPILGHNTVFWYRQTMMQGLELLAYFRNRAPLDDSGMPKDRFSAEMPDATLATLKIQPSEPRDSAVYFCASGLDRSTEQFFGPGTRLTVL.

The rearrangement links TRBV7-9 to TRBJ2-4; TRBD1 might be the D (5 bases). Germline V lookup: CDR1 SEHNR, CDR2 FQNEAQ (reference sequence). The CDR3 loop spans 14 amino acids. With 5 bases removed from V and 3 bases from J, the gap between germline ends came to 11 bases. Here the CDR3 reads CASSPGMVKNIQYF. CDR3 nucleotides: TGTGCCAGCAGCCCAGGGATGGTCAAAAACATTCAGTACTTC.

The CDR3 region has the DNA TGTGCCAGCAGTGATGCGGGGGCCAAAAACATTCAGTACTTC. The encoded protein is CASSDAGAKNIQYF. V and J are TRBV25-1 and TRBJ2-4; perhaps TRBD2 as D (6 bases). V was clipped by 3 bases and J by 1 base, with 7 bases between them. Looked up from germline, CDR1 is MGHDK and CDR2 is SYGVNS. This CDR3 contains 14 residues.